The rows below give T cell receptor beta chains drawn from one sample of a study of post-analysis software for immune sequencing data. Each CDR3 protein is one row after TCRdb ran MiXCR on the PCR reads. The sample shows 650,000 to 900,000 distinct CDR3 sequences, just over 45% of them seen only once. The sequenced sample was blood. Source of these receptors: a girl between 10 and 17 years old with multiple sclerosis. The CDR3 runs from the conserved cysteine through the conserved F or W. D genes are given only for firm matches. Only some rows state a clone size, as once, few, many or a class for expanded clones.

>TRBV7-9|.|TRBJ2-1|.
TGTGCCAGCAGCTTAGGGCAAGTACTCACCGGTAAGGCGTTCTTC
CASSLGQVLTGKAFF
>TRBV9|.|TRBJ1-2|.
TGTGCCAGCAGCGCCCGGGAGGGCTACACCTTC
CASSAREGYTF
>TRBV6-6|.|TRBJ2-4|.
TGTGCCAGCAGTTACACGTTAACCGACAGGGCCAAAAACATTCAGTACTTC
CASSYTLTDRAKNIQYF
>TRBV7-9|.|TRBJ2-1|.
TGTGCCAGCAGCTTAGAAGATACTGCGTCTCCTCAGCCGTTCTTC
CASSLEDTASPQPFF
>TRBV2|TRBD1|TRBJ1-2|.
TGTGCCAGCAACCCGACAGGGAGTGGCTACACCTTC
CASNPTGSGYTF
>TRBV7-8|TRBD2|TRBJ2-5|.
TGTGCCAGCAGCTACCCGGGAGGACAAGAGACCCAGTACTTC
CASSYPGGQETQYF
>TRBV15|.|TRBJ2-3|few
TGTGCCACCAGCAGAGAAGTGACCACCACAGATACGCAGTATTTT
CATSREVTTTDTQYF
>TRBV12-3/TRBV12-4|.|TRBJ2-7|.
TGTGCCAGCAGTAACGCCGGCGTCGACGAGCAGTACTTC
CASSNAGVDEQYF
>TRBV20-1|.|TRBJ1-6|.
TGCAGTGCTAGAGGCACAGGGCTTCGGTCACCCCTCCACTTT
CSARGTGLRSPLHF
>TRBV20-1|.|TRBJ2-7|.
TGCAGTGCTAGAGATCCCGGGGGACAGTCTTCCTACGAGCAGTACTTC
CSARDPGGQSSYEQYF
>TRBV30|.|TRBJ1-1|.
TGTGCCTGGGGGCCAGAATACACTGAAGCTTTCTTT
CAWGPEYTEAFF
>TRBV20-1|.|TRBJ1-4|.
TGCAGTGCTAGAGGAGGTCAACCTAATGAAAAACTGTTTTTT
CSARGGQPNEKLFF
>TRBV9|.|TRBJ2-7|.
TGTGCCAGCAGCGTAGGATCAGGGGCCTTCTACGAGCAGTACTTC
CASSVGSGAFYEQYF
>TRBV29-1|.|TRBJ1-1|.
TGCGGCACCAAGCAAGGGTCTGTCACTGAAGCTTTCTTT
CGTKQGSVTEAFF
>TRBV11-2|.|TRBJ2-3|.
TGTGCCAGCAGCTCCCCCGTTTCGGGGGGCACAGATACGCAGTATTTT
CASSSPVSGGTDTQYF
>TRBV6-2/TRBV6-3|.|TRBJ1-2|.
TGTGCCAGCAGTTACTCCGGGAATGGCTACACCTTC
CASSYSGNGYTF
>TRBV5-1|.|TRBJ2-3|.
TGCGCCAGCAGCTCCGGGCCGCCGAACACGCAGTATTTT
CASSSGPPNTQYF
>TRBV7-9|TRBD1|TRBJ2-4|few
TGTGCCAGCAGCTTATCACCGGGACAGCTAGCCAAAAACATTCAGTACTTC
CASSLSPGQLAKNIQYF
>TRBV7-6|.|TRBJ1-5|.
TGTGCCAGCAGCCCGCTAGGGGACCCTGGGGCCCAGCATTTT
CASSPLGDPGAQHF
>TRBV5-1|.|TRBJ1-1|.
TGCGCCAGCAGCTTGGCCGGTTTGGGAACGATGAACACTGAAGCTTTCTTT
CASSLAGLGTMNTEAFF
>TRBV20-1|TRBD2|TRBJ2-1|few
TGCAGTGCTAGAGTTCCTAGCGGGAGGGATGAGCAGTTCTTC
CSARVPSGRDEQFF
>TRBV5-4|.|TRBJ2-5|.
TGTGCCAGCAGCTTGGTAGAGAGGGCTGATGAGGAGACCCAGTACTTC
CASSLVERADEETQYF
>TRBV12-3/TRBV12-4|TRBD1|TRBJ2-7|.
TGTGCCAGCAGTTTACAGGGGGCGGGCGAGCAGTACTTC
CASSLQGAGEQYF
>TRBV4-3|TRBD2|TRBJ2-7|.
TGCGCCAGCAGCCAGGACACTAGCGGGGTCTCCTACGAGCAGTACTTC
CASSQDTSGVSYEQYF
>TRBV20-1|TRBD2|TRBJ2-1|.
TGCAGTGCCAGCGGGAGTATGAATGAGCAGTTCTTC
CSASGSMNEQFF
>TRBV5-1|.|TRBJ2-7|few
TGCGCCAGCAGCCCGGGACTCGAGAGGCTTAGGTACGAGCAGTACTTC
CASSPGLERLRYEQYF
>TRBV7-9|.|TRBJ2-7|.
TGTGCCAGCCTCGACGGATCCTACGAGCAGTACTTC
CASLDGSYEQYF
>TRBV7-2|.|TRBJ1-1|few
TGTGCCAGCAGCTTTGGACCAGGGATTGAAGCTTTCTTT
CASSFGPGIEAFF
>TRBV12-3/TRBV12-4|TRBD2|TRBJ2-3|.
TGTGCCAGCAGAATCAGCGGGAGAGCAGATACGCAGTATTTT
CASRISGRADTQYF
>TRBV29-1|TRBD1|TRBJ2-1|.
TGCAGCGTTGAATCGGGCGGGACAGGGCCTTACAATGAGCAGTTCTTC
CSVESGGTGPYNEQFF
>TRBV6-1|.|TRBJ1-6|.
TGTGCCAGCAGTACCGGACGGGAGGTGAACCCGTTTCATTCACCCCTCCACTTT
CASSTGREVNPFHSPLHF
>TRBV20-1|TRBD2|TRBJ2-5|few
TGCAGTGCTAGAGACATAGCGGGCGGGGAGACCCAGTACTTC
CSARDIAGGETQYF
>TRBV12-3/TRBV12-4|TRBD2|TRBJ2-7|few
TGTGCCAGCAGTTTAGTTTTCCGACGGGGAGGGCTCACCTACGAGCAGTACTTC
CASSLVFRRGGLTYEQYF
>TRBV20-1|TRBD1|TRBJ2-5|.
TGCAGTGCTCTACATCGACAGGGAGAGACCCAGTACTTC
CSALHRQGETQYF
>TRBV6-6|TRBD2|TRBJ2-7|few
TGTGCCAGCAGTTACTCTCGGACTAGCGGCGAGCAGTACTTC
CASSYSRTSGEQYF
>TRBV27|.|TRBJ2-6|.
TGTGCCAGCAGTACAGGTGGGGCCAACATCCTGACTTTC
CASSTGGANILTF
>TRBV4-2|TRBD2|TRBJ2-3|.
TGTGCCAGCAGCCTAGAGGGGACTACCCCCACAGATACGCAGTATTTT
CASSLEGTTPTDTQYF
>TRBV14|.|TRBJ2-5|few
TGTGCCAGCAGCCAAGATCTGGGGAACACCAAGACCCAGTACTTC
CASSQDLGNTKTQYF
>TRBV3-1|.|TRBJ2-7|few
TGTGCCAGCAGCCAAGGCGGGCTCGAGCAGTACTTC
CASSQGGLEQYF
>TRBV5-1|TRBD1|TRBJ2-1|.
TGCGCCAGCAGCTGGGGGGGGACAGGGCTTTTGAATGAGCAGTTCTTC
CASSWGGTGLLNEQFF
>TRBV4-1|.|TRBJ2-1|.
TGCGCCAGCAGCCAAGACCCCCGGCGGGAAGAGTTCTTC
CASSQDPRREEFF
>TRBV7-3|.|TRBJ2-1|.
TGTGCCAGCAGCTTAGGACTGGCCTCGGGCGATGAGCAGTTCTTC
CASSLGLASGDEQFF
>TRBV6-5|.|TRBJ2-5|few
TGTGCCAGCAGCGCTGGCCGGGAGTTCGAGACCCAGTACTTC
CASSAGREFETQYF
>TRBV28|TRBD2|TRBJ2-3|.
TGTGCCAGCAGTGGAGCGGGAGCCGGAACAGATACGCAGTATTTT
CASSGAGAGTDTQYF
>TRBV12-1|.|TRBJ2-7|.
TGTGCCAGCAGCTTAGGGACAGGAGACTTTTACGAGCAGTACTTC
CASSLGTGDFYEQYF
>TRBV9|TRBD2|TRBJ2-5|.
TGTGCCAGCAGCGTAATAGCGGGAAAACAAGAGACCCAGTACTTC
CASSVIAGKQETQYF
>TRBV6-2/TRBV6-3|TRBD1|TRBJ2-6|.
TGTGCCAGCCGAGGGTCTTACCGGGACAGCCTCTCTGGGGCCAACGTCCTGACTTTC
CASRGSYRDSLSGANVLTF
>TRBV7-3|.|TRBJ2-3|.
TGTGCCAGCAGCTTCGGCCCTAGCACAGATACGCAGTATTTT
CASSFGPSTDTQYF
>TRBV12-3/TRBV12-4|.|TRBJ2-1|.
TGTGCCAGCACCAGAGGGGGGGCTGGTGAGCAGTTCTTC
CASTRGGAGEQFF
>TRBV28|TRBD2|TRBJ2-1|.
TGTGCCAGCAGTTTAGGGGGGGGAAACAATGAGCAGTTCTTC
CASSLGGGNNEQFF
>TRBV7-9|.|TRBJ1-2|.
TGTGCCAGCAGCTCGCTATCCCAGACAGACCGCTATGGCTACACCTTC
CASSSLSQTDRYGYTF
>TRBV9|.|TRBJ2-3|.
TGTGCCAGCAGCGTAGGGGGCTCGGTGGGAGATACGCAGTATTTT
CASSVGGSVGDTQYF
>TRBV5-1|.|TRBJ2-7|few
TGCGCCAGCAGCTTGCAGGGGTCGGCCTACGAGCAGTACTTC
CASSLQGSAYEQYF
>TRBV30|.|TRBJ2-3|.
TGTGCCTGGAGTGTACAAGATACGCAGTATTTT
CAWSVQDTQYF
>TRBV7-2|TRBD2|TRBJ2-1|few
TGTGCCAGCAGCTTAGCTCTAGCGGGAGTCAATGAGCAGTTCTTC
CASSLALAGVNEQFF
>TRBV7-9|TRBD2|TRBJ2-1|few
TGTGCCAGCAGCTTGCTCGGGAGGGGCGATGAGCAGTTCTTC
CASSLLGRGDEQFF
>TRBV4-1|.|TRBJ2-7|.
TGCGCCAGCAGCCAAGGGACCGACTTGAGCGACGAGCAGTACTTC
CASSQGTDLSDEQYF
>TRBV7-2|.|TRBJ2-5|.
TGTGCCAGCAGCTTACACCGGGAGACCCAGTACTTC
CASSLHRETQYF